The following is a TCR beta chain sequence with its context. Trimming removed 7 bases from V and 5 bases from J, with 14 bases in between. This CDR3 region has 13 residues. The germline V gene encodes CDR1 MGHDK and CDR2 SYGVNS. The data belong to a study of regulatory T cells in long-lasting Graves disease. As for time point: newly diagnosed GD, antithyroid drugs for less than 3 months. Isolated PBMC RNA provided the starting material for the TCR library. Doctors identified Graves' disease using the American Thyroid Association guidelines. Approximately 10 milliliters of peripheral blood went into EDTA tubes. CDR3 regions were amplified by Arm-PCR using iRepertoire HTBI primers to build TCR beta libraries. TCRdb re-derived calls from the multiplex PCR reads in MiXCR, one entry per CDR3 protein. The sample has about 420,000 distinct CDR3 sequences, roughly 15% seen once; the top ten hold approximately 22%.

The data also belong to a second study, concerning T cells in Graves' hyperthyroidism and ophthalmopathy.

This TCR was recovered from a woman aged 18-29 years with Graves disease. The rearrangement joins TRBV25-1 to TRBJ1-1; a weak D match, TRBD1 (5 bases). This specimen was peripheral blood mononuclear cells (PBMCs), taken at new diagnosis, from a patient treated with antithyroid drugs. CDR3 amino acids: CASMRQGGTEAFF. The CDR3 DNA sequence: TGTGCCAGCATGAGGCAGGGAGGTACTGAAGCTTTCTTT.